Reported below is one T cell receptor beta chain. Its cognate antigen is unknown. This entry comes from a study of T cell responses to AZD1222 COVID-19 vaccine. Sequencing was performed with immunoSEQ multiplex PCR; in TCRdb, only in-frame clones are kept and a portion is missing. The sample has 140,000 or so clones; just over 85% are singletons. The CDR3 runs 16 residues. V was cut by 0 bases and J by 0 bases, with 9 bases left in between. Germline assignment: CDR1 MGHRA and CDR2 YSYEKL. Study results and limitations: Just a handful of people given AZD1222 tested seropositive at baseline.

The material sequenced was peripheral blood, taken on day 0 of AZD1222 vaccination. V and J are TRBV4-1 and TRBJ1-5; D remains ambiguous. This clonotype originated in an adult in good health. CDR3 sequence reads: CASSQDSGLSNQPQHF. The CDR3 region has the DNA TGCGCCAGCAGCCAAGATTCGGGCCTTAGCAATCAGCCCCAGCATTTT.